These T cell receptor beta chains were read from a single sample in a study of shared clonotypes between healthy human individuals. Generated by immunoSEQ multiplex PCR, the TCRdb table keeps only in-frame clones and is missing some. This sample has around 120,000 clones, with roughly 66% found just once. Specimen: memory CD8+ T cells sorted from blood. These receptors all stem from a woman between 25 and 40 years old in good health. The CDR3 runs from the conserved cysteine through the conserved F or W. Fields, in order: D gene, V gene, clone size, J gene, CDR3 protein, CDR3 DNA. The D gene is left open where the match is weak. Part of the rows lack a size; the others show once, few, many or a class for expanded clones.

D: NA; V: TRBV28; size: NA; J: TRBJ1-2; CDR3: CASSLQAEGYTF; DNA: TGTGCCAGCAGTTTACAGGCGGAAGGCTACACCTTC
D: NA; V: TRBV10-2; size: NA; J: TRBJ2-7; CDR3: CASSEWGISYEQYF; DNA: TGCGCCAGCAGTGAGTGGGGAATCTCCTACGAGCAGTACTTC
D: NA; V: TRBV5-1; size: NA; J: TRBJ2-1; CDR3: CASSGLFTTGNEQFF; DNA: TGCGCCAGCAGCGGGCTATTCACAACGGGCAATGAGCAGTTCTTC
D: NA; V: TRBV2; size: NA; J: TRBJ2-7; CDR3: CASSEGVPYEQYF; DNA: TGTGCCAGCAGTGAGGGAGTACCCTACGAGCAGTACTTC
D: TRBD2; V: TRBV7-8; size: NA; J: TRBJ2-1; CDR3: CASTYRGRIGEQFF; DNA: TGTGCCAGCACCTACCGCGGGAGAATCGGTGAGCAGTTCTTC
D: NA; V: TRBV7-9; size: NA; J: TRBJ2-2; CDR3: CASNPASPGTGELFF; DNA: TGTGCCAGCAACCCGGCTAGTCCGGGCACCGGGGAGCTGTTTTTT
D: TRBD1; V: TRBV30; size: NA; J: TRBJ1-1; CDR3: CAWSVYRGWTEAFF; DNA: TGTGCCTGGAGTGTGTACAGGGGTTGGACTGAAGCTTTCTTT
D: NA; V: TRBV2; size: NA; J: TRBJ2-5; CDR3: CASSEAPPTGEGETQYF; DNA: TGTGCCAGCAGTGAAGCTCCACCGACAGGGGAGGGAGAGACCCAGTACTTC
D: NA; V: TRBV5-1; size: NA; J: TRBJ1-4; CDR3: CASSLALRVGPNEKLFF; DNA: TGCGCCAGCAGCTTGGCTCTACGCGTTGGACCTAATGAAAAACTGTTTTTT
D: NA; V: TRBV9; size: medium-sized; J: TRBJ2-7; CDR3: CASSSGYEQYF; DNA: TGTGCCAGCAGCTCAGGATACGAGCAGTACTTC
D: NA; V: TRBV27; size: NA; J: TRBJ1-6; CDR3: CASASTNSPLHF; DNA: TGTGCCAGCGCCTCGACTAATTCACCCCTCCACTTT
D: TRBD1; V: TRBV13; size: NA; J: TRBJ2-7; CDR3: CASSLGQGGYEQYF; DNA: TGTGCCAGCAGCTTGGGACAGGGGGGCTACGAGCAGTACTTC
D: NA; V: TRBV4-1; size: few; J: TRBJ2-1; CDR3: CASSRSAGSEQFF; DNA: TGCGCCAGCAGCCGATCTGCGGGGAGTGAGCAGTTCTTC
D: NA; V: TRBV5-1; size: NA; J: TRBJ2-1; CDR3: CASSLDRVDYNEQFF; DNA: TGCGCCAGCAGCTTGGACAGGGTGGATTACAATGAGCAGTTCTTC
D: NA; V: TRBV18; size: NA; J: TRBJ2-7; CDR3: CASSPTGHQNYEQYF; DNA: TGTGCCAGCTCACCTACGGGTCACCAGAACTACGAGCAGTACTTC
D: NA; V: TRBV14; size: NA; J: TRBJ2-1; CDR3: CASSPPRLNGDEQFF; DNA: TGTGCCAGCAGCCCTCCTAGGCTAAACGGCGATGAGCAGTTCTTC
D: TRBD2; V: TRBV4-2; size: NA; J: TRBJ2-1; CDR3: CASSQDWTSAGDEQFF; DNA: TGTGCCAGCAGCCAAGATTGGACTAGCGCCGGAGATGAGCAGTTCTTC
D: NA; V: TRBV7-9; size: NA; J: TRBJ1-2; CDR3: CASSLRSELRSYGYTF; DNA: TGTGCCAGCAGCTTAAGGTCGGAGTTGAGAAGCTATGGCTACACCTTC
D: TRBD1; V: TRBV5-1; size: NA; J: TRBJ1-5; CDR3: CASRQGDNQPQHF; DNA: TGCGCCAGCAGACAGGGGGATAATCAGCCCCAGCATTTT
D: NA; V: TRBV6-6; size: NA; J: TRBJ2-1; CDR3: CASSPPGAAAYNEQFF; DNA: TGTGCCAGCAGTCCTCCAGGGGCAGCGGCCTACAATGAGCAGTTCTTC
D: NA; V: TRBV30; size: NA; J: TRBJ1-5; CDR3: CAWSRTGNQPQHF; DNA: TGTGCCTGGAGTCGGACAGGCAATCAGCCCCAGCATTTT
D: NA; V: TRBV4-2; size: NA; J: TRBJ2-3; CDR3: CASSSRVFGNTQYF; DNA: TGTGCCAGCAGCTCACGGGTCTTCGGAAATACGCAGTATTTT
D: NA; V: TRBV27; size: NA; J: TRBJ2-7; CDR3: CASSLLSPYEQYF; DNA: TGTGCCAGCAGCCTATTGTCCCCCTACGAGCAGTACTTC
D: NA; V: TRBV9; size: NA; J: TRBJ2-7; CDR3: CASSVEGAPGGEQYF; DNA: TGTGCCAGCAGCGTAGAGGGAGCCCCCGGGGGCGAGCAGTACTTC
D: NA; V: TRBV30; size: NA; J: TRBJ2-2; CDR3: CAWSHLGANTGELFF; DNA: TGTGCCTGGAGTCACCTCGGGGCGAACACCGGGGAGCTGTTTTTT